This is a list of T cell receptor beta chains from one sample in a study of blood T cell repertoires in COVID-19. TCRdb keeps only in-frame clones here, not all; method: immunoSEQ multiplex PCR. The sample has about 250,000 clones, 80% to 85% seen once. Sequencing used peripheral blood. The receptors here all came from a man over 45 with active or convalescent COVID-19. CDR3s include the opening cysteine and the closing phenylalanine or tryptophan. Fields, in order: CDR3 DNA, CDR3 protein, D gene, V gene, J gene, clone size. D genes are given only for firm matches. Clone size is shown for a subset of rows, as once, few, many or a class of expanded clone.

TGCGCCAGCAGCCTCCGGGGGGGAGGGAGCTCCTACAATGAGCAGTTCTTC	CASSLRGGGSSYNEQFF	TRBD2	TRBV5-1	TRBJ2-1	.
TGTGCCAGCAGAGAGGGGACAGGGATTGGTAATGAAAAACTGTTTTTT	CASREGTGIGNEKLFF	TRBD1	TRBV6-6	TRBJ1-4	.
TGTGCCAGCAGCTTAATCAGGGGGAAAGAGACCCAGTACTTC	CASSLIRGKETQYF	TRBD1	TRBV7-9	TRBJ2-5	.
TGTGCCAGTAGTAACCCGGGACTACCTAACACCGGGGAGCTGTTTTTT	CASSNPGLPNTGELFF	TRBD2	TRBV19	TRBJ2-2	.
TGTGCCAGTAGTATCGGCCGGCGGAATGAGCAGTTCTTC	CASSIGRRNEQFF	.	TRBV19	TRBJ2-1	once
TGTGCCAGTAGTACGACCGCCAGGACAGGGGGGAACGAGCAGTACTTC	CASSTTARTGGNEQYF	TRBD1	TRBV19	TRBJ2-7	.
TGTGCCAGCAGCTTACAGGGGATCAAGGATGAGCAGTTCTTC	CASSLQGIKDEQFF	.	TRBV7-2	TRBJ2-1	.
TGCAGCGTTTCCCAAGCGGGGGGCTACAATGAGCAGTTCTTC	CSVSQAGGYNEQFF	TRBD2	TRBV29-1	TRBJ2-1	once
TGTGCCAGCAGCTTAGATGGAGGTCAGCCCCAGCATTTT	CASSLDGGQPQHF	.	TRBV7-9	TRBJ1-5	few
TGTGCCAGCCCCCTATTCGCGGGGGGGCTTAACACCGGGGAGCTGTTTTTT	CASPLFAGGLNTGELFF	TRBD2	TRBV7-3	TRBJ2-2	.
TGTGCCAGCAGTGAAGGGACTAGCGGGGCTAATGAGCAGTTCTTC	CASSEGTSGANEQFF	TRBD2	TRBV6-1	TRBJ2-1	.
TGTGCCATCAGTCCAATTCGGACAGGGTTAGGAGAGACCCAGTACTTC	CAISPIRTGLGETQYF	TRBD1	TRBV10-3	TRBJ2-5	.
TGTGCCAGCAGCTACCAAGGGGGTCGTGGCTACACCTTC	CASSYQGGRGYTF	.	TRBV5-4	TRBJ1-2	.
TGTGCCAGCAGTCGACTAGCGGGGAGCCAAGAGACCCAGTACTTC	CASSRLAGSQETQYF	TRBD2	TRBV6-6	TRBJ2-5	.
TGCGCCAGCAGCTTGACGGGGGGCTACGAGCAGTACTTC	CASSLTGGYEQYF	TRBD2	TRBV5-1	TRBJ2-7	.
TGTGCCAGCAGCTTAGCCTTTCCCGGGGAGCTGTTTTTT	CASSLAFPGELFF	.	TRBV7-9	TRBJ2-2	.
TGTGCCAGCAGCTTAGAACAGGGCGAGCAGTACTTC	CASSLEQGEQYF	.	TRBV7-9	TRBJ2-7	.
TGTGCCAGCAGCTTGTTTTCTTTCGCCGGGGAGCTGTTTTTT	CASSLFSFAGELFF	.	TRBV5-4	TRBJ2-2	.
TGTGCCAGCAGTTTGAGGACTTTATACGAGCAGTACTTC	CASSLRTLYEQYF	.	TRBV28	TRBJ2-7	once
TGTGCCAGCAAACTGGAGATCCAAGAGACCCAGTACTTC	CASKLEIQETQYF	.	TRBV2	TRBJ2-5	.
TGTGCCAGCAGTTCGACAGGGGGGAGTCGATACACTGAAGCTTTCTTT	CASSSTGGSRYTEAFF	TRBD1	TRBV28	TRBJ1-1	.
TGTGCCAGCTCCTATGAGGGGGCAAAGAATTCACCCCTCCACTTT	CASSYEGAKNSPLHF	TRBD1	TRBV6-5	TRBJ1-6	.
TGTGCCAGCAGCTTGACAGGGGGATCTGGCTACACCTTC	CASSLTGGSGYTF	TRBD1	TRBV5-4	TRBJ1-2	.
TGTGCCAGCATTGGAGATTATGGAAACACCATATATTTT	CASIGDYGNTIYF	.	TRBV6-4	TRBJ1-3	.
TGTGCCAGCTCACCAGCGGGGCAGGGCATTCAGTACTTC	CASSPAGQGIQYF	.	TRBV18	TRBJ2-4	.
TGCGCCAGCAGCCCCCCCCTAGACAGTTACAATGAGCAGTTCTTC	CASSPPLDSYNEQFF	.	TRBV5-1	TRBJ2-1	.
TGTGCCAGCAGTTTAAAGGACAGGGGGCAACGGTATGGCTACACCTTC	CASSLKDRGQRYGYTF	TRBD1	TRBV28	TRBJ1-2	few
TGTGTCAGAAGCTCAAGTGGACAGGTTGGAAACACCATATATTTT	CVRSSSGQVGNTIYF	.	TRBV7-5	TRBJ1-3	.
TGTGCCAGCAGCCAAGTAACGGGCTACAATGAGCAGTTCTTC	CASSQVTGYNEQFF	.	TRBV3-1/TRBV3-2	TRBJ2-1	few
TGCAGCGTGGCAGGGGGGTATGGCTACACCTTC	CSVAGGYGYTF	TRBD1	TRBV29-1	TRBJ1-2	few
TGTGCCAGCACACAGCGGGGAGCGAACACTGAAGCTTTCTTT	CASTQRGANTEAFF	.	TRBV6-5	TRBJ1-1	.
TGTGCCAGCAGCTTAGCTCCGGGAGGCTATGAGCAGTTCTTC	CASSLAPGGYEQFF	TRBD2	TRBV7-8	TRBJ2-1	.
TGTGCCAGCACATTTGGGGGGGGTGAAGGCTACACCTTC	CASTFGGGEGYTF	.	TRBV6-6	TRBJ1-2	.
TGTGCCAGCAGTTACACAAAAAAGCAGTTCTTC	CASSYTKKQFF	.	TRBV6-2/TRBV6-3	TRBJ2-1	once
TGTGCCAGCAGTCCAACTAACAATGAGCAGTTCTTC	CASSPTNNEQFF	.	TRBV6-5	TRBJ2-1	.
TGTGCCAGCAGTCTCGACAGACAAGAGGGCTACACCTTC	CASSLDRQEGYTF	.	TRBV6-6	TRBJ1-2	.
TGTGCCTGGAGTATTGGAGCCTATGGCTACACCTTC	CAWSIGAYGYTF	.	TRBV30	TRBJ1-2	once
TGTGCCAGCAGCCTAACTTCAGGGGTTTCCTACAATGAGCAGTTCTTC	CASSLTSGVSYNEQFF	.	TRBV7-7	TRBJ2-1	.
TGTGCCAGCAGCTTAGTCCAGGGGGGTCTGGCTGAAGCTTTCTTT	CASSLVQGGLAEAFF	TRBD1	TRBV7-8	TRBJ1-1	.
TGCAGTGCTAGTACTTCTAGCGGGGGGGGGCAGTACTTC	CSASTSSGGGQYF	TRBD2	TRBV20-1	TRBJ2-7	.
TGTGCCAGCAGTGAGCAGGGGCATCAGCCCCAGCATTTT	CASSEQGHQPQHF	.	TRBV2	TRBJ1-5	few
TGTGCCAGCAGCCATGATCCCGGGGGGGGGTATGAGCAGTTCTTC	CASSHDPGGGYEQFF	TRBD2	TRBV3-1/TRBV3-2	TRBJ2-1	.
TGTGCCTGGGCACCTTTGGACAGGGAGAACACTGAAGCTTTCTTT	CAWAPLDRENTEAFF	TRBD1	TRBV30	TRBJ1-1	.
TGCAGTGCTCAGTTGAATACTGAAGCTTTCTTT	CSAQLNTEAFF	.	TRBV20-1	TRBJ1-1	.
TGTGCCAGCAGTGAAGCGCGCCAGGGGTATGGCTACACCTTC	CASSEARQGYGYTF	.	TRBV2	TRBJ1-2	.
TGTGCCAGCACCAGACAGGGTGGGCGAAGGCAGCCCCAGCATTTT	CASTRQGGRRQPQHF	TRBD1	TRBV2	TRBJ1-5	.
TGTGCCAGCAGTTTGACCGGGACAGAAAATGAAAAACTGTTTTTT	CASSLTGTENEKLFF	TRBD1	TRBV2	TRBJ1-4	.
TGTGCCAGCAGCCAGTACAGGGAACTTCGGGGCTACACCTTC	CASSQYRELRGYTF	.	TRBV16	TRBJ1-2	few
TGTGCCAGCAGCCGGGAGTCGATCGGCTCACCCCTCCACTTT	CASSRESIGSPLHF	.	TRBV7-9	TRBJ1-6	.
TGCGCCAGCAGCACCAGACTAGCGGGGGCCTTTAGCACAGATACGCAGTATTTT	CASSTRLAGAFSTDTQYF	TRBD2	TRBV5-1	TRBJ2-3	once
TGTGCCAGCAGCTTAGGAGGGCCCACTGAAGCTTTCTTT	CASSLGGPTEAFF	.	TRBV7-3	TRBJ1-1	.
TGTGCTAGTGGTTCCCCATCGTTTCGGGTTGGAAACACCATATATTTT	CASGSPSFRVGNTIYF	.	TRBV12-5	TRBJ1-3	.
TGTGCCAGCAGTACAAACATGAACACTGAAGCTTTCTTT	CASSTNMNTEAFF	.	TRBV6-4	TRBJ1-1	.
TGCGCCAGCAGTGAGTCGGGGGGACTTCCCTCAAACTATGGCTACACCTTC	CASSESGGLPSNYGYTF	.	TRBV10-2	TRBJ1-2	.